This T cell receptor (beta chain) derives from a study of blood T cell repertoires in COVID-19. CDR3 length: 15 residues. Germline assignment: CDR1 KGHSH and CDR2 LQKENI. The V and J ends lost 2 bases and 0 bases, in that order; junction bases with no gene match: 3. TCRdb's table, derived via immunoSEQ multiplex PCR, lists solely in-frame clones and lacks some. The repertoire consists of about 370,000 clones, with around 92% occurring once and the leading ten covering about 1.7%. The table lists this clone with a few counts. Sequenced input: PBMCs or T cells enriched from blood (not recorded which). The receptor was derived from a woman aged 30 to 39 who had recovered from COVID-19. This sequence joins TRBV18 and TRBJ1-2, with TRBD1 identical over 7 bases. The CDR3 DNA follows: TGTGCCAGCTCACCAGGACAGGTCACTAACTATGGCTACACCTTC. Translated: CASSPGQVTNYGYTF.